Listed below are T cell receptor beta chains from one sample, sequenced in a study of chemoradiotherapy in HPV16-positive cancers. Here immunoSEQ multiplex PCR was the method, and the copy in TCRdb shows in-frame clones only, minus some. The table includes 7,000 to 8,500 clones, nearly 90% detected once. This specimen consisted of tumor tissue, obtained from a patient who underwent chemoradiotherapy. All receptors derive from a human donor with HPV-associated anogenital cancer. Both conserved end residues are part of each CDR3. The order of the fields is V gene, clone size, D gene, J gene, CDR3 protein, CDR3 DNA. A D gene is named only where the DNA matches it firmly. The size of a clone is reported for some rows only, either as once, few or many, or as a class for expanded clones.

>TRBV18|NA|NA|TRBJ1-5
CASSPGGNQPQHF
TGTGCCAGCTCACCTGGGGGGAATCAGCCCCAGCATTTT
>TRBV6-5|NA|NA|TRBJ1-2
CASVGGEDGYTF
TGTGCCAGCGTGGGAGGGGAGGATGGCTACACCTTC
>TRBV2|NA|TRBD1|TRBJ2-5
CASMGQGAGETQYF
TGTGCCAGCATGGGACAGGGGGCGGGAGAGACCCAGTACTTC
>TRBV5-1|NA|NA|TRBJ2-1
CASSLANWGAEQFF
TGCGCCAGCAGCTTGGCTAATTGGGGTGCTGAGCAGTTCTTC
>TRBV6-6|NA|NA|TRBJ2-1
CASSYSTEQFF
TGTGCCAGCAGTTACTCGACCGAGCAGTTCTTC
>TRBV30|NA|NA|TRBJ1-4
CAWRPPGYSTNEKLFF
TGTGCCTGGAGACCCCCGGGGTACTCAACTAATGAAAAACTGTTTTTT
>TRBV29-1|once|NA|TRBJ1-1
CSPKVANTEAFF
TGCAGTCCAAAGGTGGCTAACACTGAAGCTTTCTTT
>TRBV7-9|NA|TRBD1|TRBJ2-4
CASSFTGTGSIQYF
TGTGCCAGCAGCTTTACCGGGACAGGGTCTATTCAGTACTTC
>TRBV7-9|NA|NA|TRBJ2-1
CASSLIGEEQFF
TGTGCCAGCAGCCTCATCGGGGAGGAGCAGTTCTTC
>TRBV7-9|few|NA|TRBJ2-2
CASTPGGVTGELFF
TGTGCCAGCACCCCGGGGGGCGTTACCGGGGAGCTGTTTTTT
>TRBV10-3|NA|NA|TRBJ2-1
CAISDPSRGLTTNNEQFF
TGTGCCATCAGTGATCCGTCGCGGGGACTGACGACAAACAATGAGCAGTTCTTC
>TRBV27|NA|TRBD2|TRBJ2-3
CASSLGPALSGIADTQYF
TGTGCCAGCAGTCTAGGGCCGGCTCTTAGCGGGATAGCAGATACGCAGTATTTT
>TRBV5-1|NA|NA|TRBJ1-3
CASSLWGAPGNTIYF
TGCGCCAGCAGCTTATGGGGGGCGCCTGGAAACACCATATATTTT
>TRBV5-4|NA|TRBD2|TRBJ2-3
CASRRGGRVGTDTQYF
TGTGCCAGCAGACGGGGGGGGCGCGTCGGTACAGATACGCAGTATTTT
>TRBV19|NA|NA|TRBJ1-3
CASSIDLASGNTIYF
TGTGCCAGTAGTATAGATCTGGCCTCTGGAAACACCATATATTTT
>TRBV30|NA|NA|TRBJ1-6
CAWSGYASSGRHF
TGTGCCTGGAGTGGCTATGCGTCGTCGGGGCGACACTTT